Described below is a single T cell receptor (beta chain) sequence and its context. The sample originates from a study of technical replicates of blood from several donors. This table comes from immunoSEQ multiplex PCR, and its TCRdb copy is limited to in-frame clones, with some not included. In the table there are tens of thousands of clones, roughly 94% of which are singletons. This CDR3 has 13 amino acids. Looked up from germline, CDR1 is PRHDT and CDR2 is FYEKMQ (reference sequence). Trimming pared 7 bases from V and 4 bases from J, leaving 10 bases between. This clonotype originated in a human donor in good health. The chain combines TRBV13 with TRBJ2-2; no clear D. The material sequenced was T cells isolated from PBMCs. This CDR3 reads CASMRSATGELFF. The CDR3 DNA follows: TGTGCCAGCATGAGGTCGGCCACCGGGGAGCTGTTTTTT.